These T cell receptor beta chains were read from a single sample in a study of blood T cell repertoires in COVID-19. Clones were sequenced by immunoSEQ multiplex PCR, and TCRdb holds only the in-frame ones, with some missing. The sample shows about 220,000 clones, roughly four fifths of them seen only once. Sequenced material: peripheral blood. The receptors stem from a woman aged 55-75 years with acute or convalescent COVID-19. The CDR3 runs from the conserved cysteine through the conserved F or W. The order of the fields is CDR3 DNA, CDR3 protein, J gene, D gene, clone size, V gene, CDR3 length. A D gene is named only where the DNA matches it firmly. The size of a clone is reported for some rows only, either as once, few or many, or as a class for expanded clones.

CDR3nt: TGCAGCGTTGGCCAGGGACAGGGGATAAAGGGCTACACCTTC
CDR3aa: CSVGQGQGIKGYTF
j_gene: TRBJ1-2
d_gene: TRBD1
abundance: NA
v_gene: TRBV29-1
len: 14

CDR3nt: TGCGCCAGCAGCCGCGGGGACAGAAGTGGAAACACCATATATTTT
CDR3aa: CASSRGDRSGNTIYF
j_gene: TRBJ1-3
d_gene: TRBD1
abundance: NA
v_gene: TRBV4-1
len: 15

CDR3nt: TGCGCCAGCAGCCAGACAGGGGGTGGAAACACCATATATTTT
CDR3aa: CASSQTGGGNTIYF
j_gene: TRBJ1-3
d_gene: TRBD1
abundance: few
v_gene: TRBV4-3
len: 14

CDR3nt: TGTGCCAGCAGCGTGGGACAGGATAATGAAAAACTGTTTTTT
CDR3aa: CASSVGQDNEKLFF
j_gene: TRBJ1-4
d_gene: TRBD1
abundance: few
v_gene: TRBV9
len: 14

CDR3nt: TGTGCCAGCAGGGGGACTAGCGGGCCAACAGATACGCAGTATTTT
CDR3aa: CASRGTSGPTDTQYF
j_gene: TRBJ2-3
d_gene: TRBD2
abundance: NA
v_gene: TRBV2
len: 15

CDR3nt: TGTGCAAGTCGCCTTCGCGGGGACAGGGGGAGATTTTTCAATCAGCCCCAGCATTTT
CDR3aa: CASRLRGDRGRFFNQPQHF
j_gene: TRBJ1-5
d_gene: NA
abundance: few
v_gene: TRBV12-2
len: 19

CDR3nt: TGTGCCAGCAGCCTACGGGATAGCGGGGACATCACAGATACGCAGTATTTT
CDR3aa: CASSLRDSGDITDTQYF
j_gene: TRBJ2-3
d_gene: TRBD2
abundance: NA
v_gene: TRBV4-2
len: 17

CDR3nt: TGTGCCAGTAGTATGAGAGGGTCGGCCAATCAGCCCCAGCATTTT
CDR3aa: CASSMRGSANQPQHF
j_gene: TRBJ1-5
d_gene: NA
abundance: NA
v_gene: TRBV19
len: 15

CDR3nt: TGCGCCAGCAGTCAAATGGCCAGGGGACCCACCTACGAGCAGTACTTC
CDR3aa: CASSQMARGPTYEQYF
j_gene: TRBJ2-7
d_gene: NA
abundance: NA
v_gene: TRBV23-1
len: 16

CDR3nt: TGTGCCAGCAGCGTAGAGAAAGCGGGGGGCTCCTACAATGAGCAGTTCTTC
CDR3aa: CASSVEKAGGSYNEQFF
j_gene: TRBJ2-1
d_gene: TRBD2
abundance: NA
v_gene: TRBV9
len: 17

CDR3nt: TGTGCCAGCAGCCATAGACAGGGGGCGACCGACTTC
CDR3aa: CASSHRQGATDF
j_gene: TRBJ1-2
d_gene: TRBD1
abundance: few
v_gene: TRBV3-1/TRBV3-2
len: 12

CDR3nt: TGTGCCAGCAGCTCCAGACTAGCGGGGGAAGAGACCCAGTACTTC
CDR3aa: CASSSRLAGEETQYF
j_gene: TRBJ2-5
d_gene: TRBD2
abundance: once
v_gene: TRBV5-4
len: 15

CDR3nt: TGTGCCAGCAGCTTGGTCGCGAGTAACACTGAAGCTTTCTTT
CDR3aa: CASSLVASNTEAFF
j_gene: TRBJ1-1
d_gene: NA
abundance: NA
v_gene: TRBV5-4
len: 14

CDR3nt: TGTGCCTTCCGGGTGAACACTGAAGCTTTCTTT
CDR3aa: CAFRVNTEAFF
j_gene: TRBJ1-1
d_gene: NA
abundance: NA
v_gene: TRBV30
len: 11

CDR3nt: TGTGCCAGCAGCCTCGACAGGGGATTCCTCACAGATACGCAGTATTTT
CDR3aa: CASSLDRGFLTDTQYF
j_gene: TRBJ2-3
d_gene: TRBD1
abundance: NA
v_gene: TRBV2
len: 16

CDR3nt: TGTGCCAGCAGTCACCCGGGACAGGGCAATGAGCAGTTCTTC
CDR3aa: CASSHPGQGNEQFF
j_gene: TRBJ2-1
d_gene: TRBD1
abundance: NA
v_gene: TRBV27
len: 14

CDR3nt: TGCGCCAGCAGCCACGCGTGGGGGGTCTACGAGCAGTACTTC
CDR3aa: CASSHAWGVYEQYF
j_gene: TRBJ2-7
d_gene: NA
abundance: NA
v_gene: TRBV4-1
len: 14

CDR3nt: TGTGCCAGCAGTTACACTCCGACAGCTAACTATGGCTACACCTTC
CDR3aa: CASSYTPTANYGYTF
j_gene: TRBJ1-2
d_gene: NA
abundance: once
v_gene: TRBV6-5
len: 15